This T cell receptor (beta chain) was documented in a study of T cells in Graves' hyperthyroidism and ophthalmopathy (dated by TCRdb to between 2018 and 2021). Broadly, across the study: Peripheral blood samples were taken at initial diagnosis, before any treatment was given. For training and testing, the 100 patients in the discovery cohort were randomly divided in a 7:3 ratio. After blood sampling, hyperthyroidism patients were treated with methimazole at a starting dose of 30 mg daily, and ophthalmopathy patients were treated with high-dose intravenous methylprednisolone. In more than five Graves' hyperthyroidism patients, the study also compared T-cell repertoires from thyroid tissue with T-cell repertoires from blood. An independent validation cohort of 18 to 20 hyperthyroidism patients and about 15 patients who later progressed to ophthalmopathy tested prospective prediction of ophthalmopathy. TCR V-J signatures able to tell the groups apart were searched for in a discovery cohort of 90 to 100 patients, of whom about 40 had Graves' ophthalmopathy and 55 to 60 had stable Graves' hyperthyroidism. TCR Vbeta CDR3 sequencing of around 130 peripheral blood samples (43 ophthalmopathy, over 70 hyperthyroidism and approximately 17 progressor patients) is reported in the paper.

CDR1 and CDR2, looked up from the germline V gene, are SQVTM and ANQGSEA. After removal of 4 bases from V and 0 bases from J, the junction retains 19 bases not matched to a gene. Reading from cysteine to phenylalanine, the CDR3 counts 19 amino acids. Of the read, only the CDR3 DNA is kept; its 57 bases are in frame from base 1. Moderately to severely active disease, a Clinical Activity Score of at least 3, a NOSPECS grade of at least 4, and a duration under 3 months were present in ophthalmopathy patients. Exclusion was applied to patients with uncontrolled infections, other autoimmune diseases, pregnancy or lactation. Clinical symptoms, serum thyroxine and TRAb, thyroid ultrasound, and orbital computed tomography formed the basis for the diagnoses. Ficoll-Paque density gradient centrifugation was used to isolate PBMCs from 9.5 to 10 ml of fresh peripheral blood. Total RNA was extracted with Trizol reagent, and quality was checked on an Agilent 2100 Bioanalyzer.

This clonotype has a count of ten or more. Its antigen remains unidentified. Base qualities are not provided; no much larger clone lies one nucleotide away. The TCR beta CDR3 regions were amplified from the RNA transcripts. The first round of RT-PCR for the TCR CDR3 was performed with the HTBI primer set and the Qiagen OneStep RT-PCR kit. Libraries were constructed in a second round of multiplex PCR, after which size selection and purification were performed. The libraries were sequenced on an Illumina HiSeq2000 using paired-end 100 bp reads. In the authors' own workflow: Raw data were processed with SOAPnuke, discarding reads with adapters, uncalled bases, mean Phred below 15, or no exact constant-primer or identifier match. COPE v1.2.5 was used to merge the high-quality paired reads, and each unique nucleotide sequence was defined as a clonotype. MiTCR v1.1 was used to align clonotypes to the IMGT TRBV, TRBD and TRBJ reference segments. The analysis included only V-J combinations with a frequency above 0.0001, which together covered 99% to 99.2% of the repertoires. The TCS score was defined as F50 (clonal expansion) divided by E x V (chaos), with BLOSUM62-based TCRdist calculated between CDR3 peptides within each V-J. Welch's t-statistics and random forest reduced several hundred V-J features to 10 to 15, which were used in a naive Bayes classifier (R e1071). The public reads were reanalyzed by TCRdb: fastp trimming at Q25, MiXCR alignment, in-frame beta chains only. Identical CDR3 protein sequences are pooled into one entry, listed with their most common genes and DNA. The V and J calls here are based on TCRdb, not the publication. The sample records some 300,000 distinct CDR3 sequences, roughly 18% of which are singletons. 35% to 40% of the sample goes to the ten largest clones.

Points the paper makes about the study in general: In validation, the model predicted progression to ophthalmopathy with 60% to 71% sensitivity and over 72% specificity, a median of approximately 6.7 months before onset. A model built on a 13 V-J signature distinguished ophthalmopathy from stable hyperthyroidism, reaching roughly 88% sensitivity and approximately 83% specificity in cross-validation and 80%/75% in testing. Blood samples also contained most of the expanded thyroid clonotypes (frequency above 0.001), which suggests that blood repertoires may reflect thyroid immune responses. Sample size was not statistically predetermined, and investigators were not blinded to group allocation.

Sequencing was done on a sample of blood. The clonotype comes from a man between 45 and 60 years old with Graves' ophthalmopathy. The sequence joins TRBV29-1 to TRBJ1-1; 8 bases in the junction line up with TRBD1. The DNA sequence is given as TGCAGCGTTGCTAAACACTTTCCCGGGACAGGAGAGATGAACACTGAAGCTTTCTTT. It translates to CSVAKHFPGTGEMNTEAFF.